Shown below are 18 T cell receptor beta chains from a single sample sequenced in a study of CD8 T cells in Susac syndrome. RNA was extracted with the RNeasy kit, and a quantity of roughly 0.5 to 1 ug was reverse transcribed using random hexamers. TCRdb redid the calling of the immunoSEQ multiplex PCR reads with MiXCR, one entry per CDR3 protein. The data contain 100,000 to 150,000 distinct CDR3 sequences, 65% to 90% of them singletons. Source material: CD8+ T cells from PBMCs. The receptors were sampled from a human donor with multiple sclerosis.

The genes are TRBV7-9 and TRBJ2-1; 7 bases agree with TRBD2. CDR3 length: 15 amino acids. Trimming at V came to 1 base and at J to 5 bases, leaving 5 bases not matched to a gene. The V gene's germline CDR1 is SEHNR and CDR2 FQNEAQ (reference sequence). CDR3 amino acids: CASSLGLASHNEQFF. CDR3 sequence (DNA): TGTGCCAGCAGCTTAGGACTAGCTTCCCACAATGAGCAGTTCTTC. The variable domain in full, with the rest retrieved from reference TRBV7-9 and TRBJ2-1, is DTGVSQNPRHKITKRGQNVTFRCDPISEHNRLYWYRQTLGQGPEFLTYFQNEAQLEKSRLLSDRFSAERPKGSFSTLEIQRTEQGDSAMYLCASSLGLASHNEQFFGPGTRLTVL.

The V and J genes are TRBV19 and TRBJ2-3; the D gene is possibly TRBD1 (7 bases). V was trimmed by 7 bases and J by 3 bases, leaving 17 bases between them. CDR1 LNHDA and CDR2 SQIVND come from the germline V gene (reference sequence). The CDR3 consists of 15 residues. The CDR3 bases are TGTGCCAGTAAGACAGGGACGCGGGGTACAGATACGCAGTATTTT. Translated: CASKTGTRGTDTQYF. The full variable domain, with the rest looked up from reference TRBV19 and TRBJ2-3, is DGGITQSPKYLFRKEGQNVTLSCEQNLNHDAMYWYRQDPGQGLRLIYYSQIVNDFQKGDIAEGYSVSREKKESFPLTVTSAQKNPTAFYLCASKTGTRGTDTQYFGPGTRLTVL.

V gene TRBV7-6 combines with J gene TRBJ2-7; 7 nucleotides line up with TRBD1. Trimming took 5 bases from V and 7 from J; bases not matched to a gene: 11. CDR1 and CDR2 from the germline V gene are SGHVS and FNYEAQ. This CDR3 is built from 14 residues. Here the CDR3 reads CASSPRQGMSEQYF. The CDR3 DNA follows: TGTGCCAGCAGCCCGCGACAGGGAATGAGTGAGCAGTACTTC.

The chain employs TRBV18 and TRBJ2-7, with D uncertain. There are 14 residues in the CDR3. Germline V gene lookup returns CDR1 KGHSH and CDR2 LQKENI. The V end was cut by 3 bases, the J end by 3 bases, with 12 bases between. In DNA form, the CDR3 reads TGTGCCAGCTCACCTCCCTGGACGGGCTACGAGCAGTACTTC. Residues: CASSPPWTGYEQYF.

The rearrangement uses TRBV7-6 and TRBJ1-2, with a possible D match to TRBD1 (5 bases). CDR3 length: 15 residues. Germline V gene data show CDR1 as SGHVS and CDR2 as FNYEAQ. Trimming cost V 3 bases and J 3 bases, with 14 bases left between them. The CDR3 sequence: CASSFLHGHHYGYTF. CDR3 coding DNA: TGTGCCAGCAGCTTCCTTCATGGACATCACTATGGCTACACCTTC.

The chain is built from TRBV11-2 and TRBJ2-1; the match to TRBD2 covers 7 bases. CDR1 and CDR2 from the germline V gene are SGHAT and FQNNGV. The CDR3 is 17 amino acids. V shed 5 bases and J 4 bases; nucleotides not matched to a gene: 14. This chain's CDR3 is CASSQTLGLAVYNEQFF. The DNA for the CDR3 is TGTGCCAGCAGCCAAACCCTGGGGCTAGCGGTGTACAATGAGCAGTTCTTC.

V usage is TRBV27 and J usage is TRBJ2-1; D remains ambiguous. The V and J ends lost 4 bases and 7 bases respectively, with 8 bases between them. The CDR3 is 12 amino acids. The germline CDR1 and CDR2 sequences are MNHEY and SMNVEV (reference sequence). CDR3: CASSSYGNEQFF. CDR3 bases: TGTGCCAGCAGTTCTTACGGAAATGAGCAGTTCTTC.

J is TRBJ2-3 and V is TRBV5-1, with 14 bases fitting TRBD2. The germline V gene has CDR1 SGHRS and CDR2 YFSETQ. The V gene end was trimmed by 2 bases and the J gene end by 3 bases; junction bases not matched to a gene: 14. The CDR3 runs to 20 residues. For the CDR3, the DNA is TGCGCCAGCAGCTTCATTGTCACGGGACTAGCGGGAGTAGCGACAGATACGCAGTATTTT. It specifies CASSFIVTGLAGVATDTQYF.

J is TRBJ2-2 and V is TRBV19, with no clear D. The V gene's germline CDR1 is LNHDA and CDR2 SQIVND (reference sequence). Deletions cut 3 bases from V and 6 bases from J, with 8 bases between. The CDR3 runs to 13 residues. DNA for the CDR3: TGTGCCAGTAGTATGTTTGCCGCCGGGGAGCTGTTTTTT. Amino acid sequence: CASSMFAAGELFF.

This clonotype was seen just once. V is TRBV28 and J is TRBJ2-5; D gene ambiguous. The CDR3 is made up of 13 amino acids. Germline assignment: CDR1 MDHEN and CDR2 SYDVKM. The V end was cut by 7 bases, the J end by 0 bases, with 9 bases between. The chain's CDR3 is CASTHEYQETQYF. The CDR3 DNA reads as TGTGCCAGCACCCATGAGTACCAAGAGACCCAGTACTTC.

This clonotype has a single count. V gene TRBV7-9 combines with J gene TRBJ1-2; D perhaps matches TRBD1 (6 bases). Trimming removed 0 bases at V and 3 bases at J, with 11 bases between. This CDR3 has 15 residues. Germline CDR1 and CDR2: SEHNR and FQNEAQ (reference sequence). The CDR3 spells CASSLAGGAYYGYTF. The CDR3 coding sequence is TGTGCCAGCAGCTTAGCCGGGGGCGCGTACTATGGCTACACCTTC. The variable domain in full, completed from reference TRBV7-9 and TRBJ1-2, reads DTGVSQNPRHKITKRGQNVTFRCDPISEHNRLYWYRQTLGQGPEFLTYFQNEAQLEKSRLLSDRFSAERPKGSFSTLEIQRTEQGDSAMYLCASSLAGGAYYGYTFGSGTRLTVV.

V usage is TRBV12-3 or TRBV12-4 and J usage is TRBJ1-4; D gene unclear. Trimming took off 3 bases at V and 6 bases at J, with 2 bases between the two ends. This CDR3 has 11 amino acids. Written as DNA, the CDR3 is TGTGCCAGCAGTTTGGATGAAAAACTGTTTTTT. Its protein is CASSLDEKLFF.

This chain joins TRBV2 and TRBJ2-1; D remains ambiguous. Germline lookup yields CDR1 SNHLY and CDR2 FYNNEI. V lost 9 bases, J lost 4 bases, and 13 bases lay in between. This CDR3 contains 13 residues. CDR3 sequence (DNA): TGTGCCAGTCCAGGAACCGATTACAATGAGCAGTTCTTC. Its translation: CASPGTDYNEQFF.

The chain joins TRBV10-3 to TRBJ2-7; TRBD2 matches 12 bases. With V trimmed by 4 bases and J by 7 bases, 8 bases remained unmatched. Germline V lookup: CDR1 ENHRY, CDR2 SYGVKD. The CDR3 contains 15 residues. The CDR3 coding sequence is TGTGCCATCAGTGCTAGCGGGAGGGCCGGTAATGAGCAGTACGTC. Its translation: CAISASGRAGNEQYV.

The V call is TRBV7-9, the J call TRBJ2-5; no definite D call. This CDR3 region has 14 residues. CDR1 is SEHNR, CDR2 FQNEAQ, per germline (reference sequence). V was pared by 1 base and J by 5 bases, with 11 bases between. The CDR3 loop is CASSLVGWTETQYF. Here the CDR3 DNA reads TGTGCCAGCAGCTTAGTCGGGTGGACGGAGACCCAGTACTTC. The whole variable domain, remainder taken from reference TRBV7-9 and TRBJ2-5, is DTGVSQNPRHKITKRGQNVTFRCDPISEHNRLYWYRQTLGQGPEFLTYFQNEAQLEKSRLLSDRFSAERPKGSFSTLEIQRTEQGDSAMYLCASSLVGWTETQYFGPGTRLLVL.

This clonotype was detected a few times. The chain recombines TRBV7-9 with TRBJ2-3; no clear D. CDR1 is SEHNR and CDR2 is FQNEAQ in the germline V gene (reference sequence). The length of the CDR3 is 17 residues. The V end lost 6 bases, the J end lost 6 bases, and 25 bases lay between the germline ends. Here the CDR3 DNA reads TGTGCCAGCAGTTTACTCGACGACATCTGGTCAAGGGATACGCAGTATTTT. This gives the protein CASSLLDDIWSRDTQYF.

V is TRBV6-1 and J is TRBJ1-1; D may be TRBD1 (6 bases). The germline V and J ends were trimmed by 5 bases and 5 bases, with 21 bases remaining between them. Germline-derived CDR1 and CDR2 are MNHNS and SASEGT. CDR3 length equals 16 residues. The CDR3 sequence is CASSHARGGLSTEAFF. CDR3 nucleotide sequence: TGTGCCAGCAGTCATGCGAGGGGGGGGTTGAGTACTGAAGCTTTCTTT.

The chain links TRBV27 to TRBJ2-3, with D maybe TRBD2 (6 bases). This CDR3 contains 14 residues. CDR1 is MNHEY and CDR2 is SMNVEV in the germline V gene (reference sequence). Trimming stripped 8 bases from V and 2 bases from J, with 14 bases between. CDR3 sequence: CASWLGGFTDTQYF. CDR3 nucleotide sequence: TGTGCCAGCTGGTTGGGGGGTTTCACAGATACGCAGTATTTT.